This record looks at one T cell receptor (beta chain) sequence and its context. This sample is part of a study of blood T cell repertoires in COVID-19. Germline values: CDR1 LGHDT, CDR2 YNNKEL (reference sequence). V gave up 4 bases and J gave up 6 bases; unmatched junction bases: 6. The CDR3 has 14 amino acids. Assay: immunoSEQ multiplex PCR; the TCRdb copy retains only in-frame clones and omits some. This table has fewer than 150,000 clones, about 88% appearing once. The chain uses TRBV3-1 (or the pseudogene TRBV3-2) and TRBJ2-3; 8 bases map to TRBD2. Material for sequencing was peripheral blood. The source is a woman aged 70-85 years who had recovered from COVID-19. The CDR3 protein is CASSRSGGHDTQYF. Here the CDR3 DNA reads TGTGCCAGCAGCCGAAGCGGGGGTCACGATACGCAGTATTTT.